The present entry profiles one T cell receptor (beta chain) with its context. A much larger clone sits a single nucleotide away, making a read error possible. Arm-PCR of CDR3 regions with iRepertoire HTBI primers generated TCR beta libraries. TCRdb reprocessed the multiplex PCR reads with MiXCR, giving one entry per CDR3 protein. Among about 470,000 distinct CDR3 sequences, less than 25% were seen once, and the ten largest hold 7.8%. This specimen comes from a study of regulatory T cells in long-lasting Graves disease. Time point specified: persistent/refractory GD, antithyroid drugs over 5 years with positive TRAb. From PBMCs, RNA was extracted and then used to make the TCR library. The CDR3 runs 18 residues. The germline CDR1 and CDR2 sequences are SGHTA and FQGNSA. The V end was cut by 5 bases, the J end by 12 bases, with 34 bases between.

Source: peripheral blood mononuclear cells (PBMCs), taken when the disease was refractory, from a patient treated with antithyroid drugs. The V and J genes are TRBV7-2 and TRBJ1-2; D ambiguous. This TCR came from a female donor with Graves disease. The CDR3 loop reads CASSQRLLRTPGRKDHTF. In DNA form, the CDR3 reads TGTGCCAGCAGCCAGAGATTACTCCGGACTCCGGGGAGAAAGGACCACACCTTC.